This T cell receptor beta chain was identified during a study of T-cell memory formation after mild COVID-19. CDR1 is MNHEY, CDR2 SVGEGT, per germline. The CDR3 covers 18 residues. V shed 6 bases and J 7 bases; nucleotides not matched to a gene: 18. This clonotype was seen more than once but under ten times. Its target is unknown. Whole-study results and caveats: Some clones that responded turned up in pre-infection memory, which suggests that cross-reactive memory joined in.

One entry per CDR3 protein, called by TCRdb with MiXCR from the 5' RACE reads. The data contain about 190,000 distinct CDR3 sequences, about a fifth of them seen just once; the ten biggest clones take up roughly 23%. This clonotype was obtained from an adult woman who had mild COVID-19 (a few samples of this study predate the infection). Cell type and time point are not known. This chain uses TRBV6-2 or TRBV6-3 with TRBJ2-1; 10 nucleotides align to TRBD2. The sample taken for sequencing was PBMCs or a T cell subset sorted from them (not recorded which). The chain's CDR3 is CASSPLALASGRLNEQFF. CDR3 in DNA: TGTGCCAGCAGCCCCCTGGCCCTGGCTAGCGGGAGATTGAATGAGCAGTTCTTC.